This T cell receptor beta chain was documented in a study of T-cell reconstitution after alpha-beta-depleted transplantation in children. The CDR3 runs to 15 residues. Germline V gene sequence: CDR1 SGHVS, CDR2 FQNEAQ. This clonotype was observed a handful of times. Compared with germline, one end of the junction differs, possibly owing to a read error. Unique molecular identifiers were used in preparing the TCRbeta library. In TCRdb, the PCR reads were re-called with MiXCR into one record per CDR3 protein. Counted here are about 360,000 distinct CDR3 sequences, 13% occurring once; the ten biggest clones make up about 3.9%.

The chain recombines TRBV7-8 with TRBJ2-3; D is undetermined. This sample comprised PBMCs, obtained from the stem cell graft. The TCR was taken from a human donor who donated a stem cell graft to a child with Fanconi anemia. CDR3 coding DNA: TGTGCCAGCCAACTACGGTCGAACTTACCAGAGACGCAGTATTTT. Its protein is CASQLRSNLPETQYF.